Sequencing of this T cell receptor (beta chain) was carried out in a study of T cells in Graves' hyperthyroidism and ophthalmopathy (dated by TCRdb to about 2019). In the study overall: Peripheral blood samples were taken at the time of initial diagnosis, prior to any treatment. To identify distinguishing TCR V-J signatures, a discovery cohort of 100 patients was used, comprising some 43 with Graves' ophthalmopathy and 55 to 65 with stable Graves' hyperthyroidism. After sampling, hyperthyroidism patients received methimazole starting at 30 mg daily, and ophthalmopathy patients received high-dose intravenous methylprednisolone. In addition, the study compared T-cell repertoires in thyroid tissue and in blood from roughly 6 Graves' hyperthyroidism patients. The 95 to 100 discovery patients were divided at random into training and test sets in a 7:3 ratio. According to the paper, TCR Vbeta CDR3 sequencing was carried out on 135 peripheral blood samples, which came from 40 to 45 ophthalmopathy, roughly 75 hyperthyroidism and approximately 17 progressor patients. Prospective prediction of ophthalmopathy was tested in an independent validation cohort of 18 to 20 hyperthyroidism patients and 15 to 17 patients who later progressed to ophthalmopathy. Beyond this particular receptor, the publication reports: Blood samples also contained most of the expanded thyroid clonotypes (frequency above 0.001), which suggests that blood repertoires may reflect thyroid immune responses. In validation, progression to ophthalmopathy was predicted by the model with about 70% sensitivity and 72.22% specificity, a median of 6.5 months before onset. Sample size was not statistically predetermined, and investigators were not blinded to group allocation. A model built on a 13 V-J signature distinguished ophthalmopathy from stable hyperthyroidism, reaching 85% to 90% sensitivity and 81.08% specificity in cross-validation and 80%/75% in testing.

TCR beta CDR3 regions were amplified from RNA transcripts. The TCR CDR3 was subjected to a first round of RT-PCR using the HTBI primer set and the Qiagen OneStep RT-PCR kit. Libraries were constructed in a second round of multiplex PCR, after which size selection and purification were carried out. Paired-end sequencing of the libraries was performed with 100 bp reads on an Illumina HiSeq2000. The published analysis was carried out like this. SOAPnuke was used to process the raw data, with reads discarded if the reads contained adapters or uncalled bases, had a mean Phred below 15, or lacked an exact constant-primer or identifier match. High-quality paired reads were merged using COPE v1.2.5, and each unique nucleotide sequence was defined as a clonotype. Clonotypes were aligned to IMGT TRBV, TRBD and TRBJ reference segments using MiTCR v1.1. The analysis included only V-J combinations with a frequency above 0.0001, which together covered around 99% of the repertoires. A TCS score was defined as the ratio between F50 (clonal expansion) and ExV (chaos), using BLOSUM62-based TCRdist between CDR3 peptides within each V-J. Welch's t-statistics and random forest reduced around 550 V-J features to 13, which were used in a naive Bayes classifier (R e1071). TCRdb trimmed the raw reads at Q25, called clones with MiXCR and kept productive beta chains. All rows with the same CDR3 protein become a single entry with the most common DNA and genes. The V and J calls follow TCRdb's processing rather than the paper's. In this sample the table shows approximately 630,000 distinct CDR3 sequences, about a sixth of which occur a single time. Of the sample, less than 4.5% is held by the ten largest clones.

A patient counted as having stable Graves' hyperthyroidism if no progression to ophthalmopathy occurred over 18 months of follow-up. Hyperthyroidism patients were aged 18 to 65 years and newly diagnosed, with disease duration of less than 2 months. Exclusion was applied to patients with uncontrolled infections, other autoimmune diseases, pregnancy or lactation. Diagnoses relied on clinical symptoms, serum thyroxine and TRAb, thyroid ultrasound and orbital computed tomography. PBMCs were separated from roughly 10 ml of fresh peripheral blood using Ficoll-Paque density gradient centrifugation. Total RNA was extracted with Trizol reagent, and quality was checked on an Agilent 2100 Bioanalyzer. As concerns this clonotype: The antigen it recognizes is unknown. An end of the junction differs from the germline gene, which may be a read error.

Inclusive of the bounding cysteine and phenylalanine, the CDR3 is 15 residues long. CDR3 DNA only is kept here, 45 bases in frame from base 1. CDR1 SSHAT and CDR2 FNYEAQ are derived from the germline V gene (reference sequence). The sample consisted of blood. The rearrangement combines TRBV7-7 with TRBJ2-5; TRBD1 agrees with 8 junctional bases. The sequence derives from a woman aged 30 to 39 with Graves' hyperthyroidism. The CDR3 reads as follows: CASSFGAGGLETQYF. In nucleotide form, the sequence is TGTGCTAGCAGCTTCGGGGCAGGGGGCCTCGAGACCCAGTACTTC.